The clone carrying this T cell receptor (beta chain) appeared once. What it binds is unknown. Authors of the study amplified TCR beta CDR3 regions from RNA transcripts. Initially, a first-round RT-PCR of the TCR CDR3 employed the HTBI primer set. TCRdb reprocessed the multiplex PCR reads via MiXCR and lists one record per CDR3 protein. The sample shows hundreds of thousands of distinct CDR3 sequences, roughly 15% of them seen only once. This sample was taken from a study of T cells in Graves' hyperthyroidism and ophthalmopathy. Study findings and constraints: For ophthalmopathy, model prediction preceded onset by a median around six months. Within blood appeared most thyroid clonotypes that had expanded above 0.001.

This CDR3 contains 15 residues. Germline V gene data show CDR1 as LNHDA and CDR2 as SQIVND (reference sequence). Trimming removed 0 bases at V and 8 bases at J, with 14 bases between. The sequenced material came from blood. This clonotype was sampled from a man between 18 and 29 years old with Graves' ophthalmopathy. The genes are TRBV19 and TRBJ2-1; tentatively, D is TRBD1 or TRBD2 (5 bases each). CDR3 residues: CASSIDRDPAYEQFF. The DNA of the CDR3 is TGTGCCAGTAGTATAGACCGGGACCCTGCTTATGAGCAGTTCTTC.